This T cell receptor (beta chain) was recovered during a study of blood T cell repertoires in COVID-19. This clone has more than one count but fewer than ten. Here immunoSEQ multiplex PCR was the method, and the copy in TCRdb shows in-frame clones only, minus some. The sample records 150,000 to 250,000 clones, about 80% being singletons. Sequenced sample: peripheral blood. This TCR was sampled from a human donor with acute or convalescent COVID-19. The donor label of this sample is uncertain.

The CDR3 nucleotides are TGTGCCAGCAGTTACTCGAGGGTGGATGGCTACACCTTC. Encoded protein: CASSYSRVDGYTF. The V gene is TRBV6-5, the J gene TRBJ1-2; no clear D gene. CDR1 is MNHEY and CDR2 is SVGAGI in the germline V gene. The length of the CDR3 is 13 residues. With 0 bases removed from V and 6 bases from J, the gap between germline ends came to 8 bases.